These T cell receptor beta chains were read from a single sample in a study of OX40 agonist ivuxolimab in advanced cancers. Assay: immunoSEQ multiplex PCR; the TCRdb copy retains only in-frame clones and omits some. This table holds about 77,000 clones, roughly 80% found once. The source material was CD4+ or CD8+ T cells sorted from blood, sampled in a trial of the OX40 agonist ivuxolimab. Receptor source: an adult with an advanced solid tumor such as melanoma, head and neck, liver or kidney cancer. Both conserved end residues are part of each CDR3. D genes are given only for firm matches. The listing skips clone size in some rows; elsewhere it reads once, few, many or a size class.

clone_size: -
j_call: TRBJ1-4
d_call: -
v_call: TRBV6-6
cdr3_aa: CASSPRGRVEEKLFF
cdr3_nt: TGTGCCAGCAGCCCTAGGGGCCGCGTGGAGGAAAAACTGTTTTTT

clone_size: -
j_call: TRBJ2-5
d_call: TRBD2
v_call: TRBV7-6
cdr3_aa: CASSLSRLAGDGETQYF
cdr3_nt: TGTGCCAGCAGCTTATCGCGGCTAGCGGGAGATGGTGAGACCCAGTACTTC

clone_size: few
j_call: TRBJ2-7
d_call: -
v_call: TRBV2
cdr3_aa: CASSGGDVYEQYF
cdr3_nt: TGTGCCAGCAGTGGGGGGGACGTCTACGAGCAGTACTTC

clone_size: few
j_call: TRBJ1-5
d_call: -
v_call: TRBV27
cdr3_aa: CASSLNPTNSNQPQHF
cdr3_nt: TGTGCCAGCAGTCTCAATCCAACAAATAGCAATCAGCCCCAGCATTTT

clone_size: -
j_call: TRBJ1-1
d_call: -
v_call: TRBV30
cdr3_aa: CAWSLFNTEAFF
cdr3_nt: TGTGCCTGGAGTCTGTTCAACACTGAAGCTTTCTTT

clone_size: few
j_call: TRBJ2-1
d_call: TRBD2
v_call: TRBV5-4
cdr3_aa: CASSLSLAGSYNEQFF
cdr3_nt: TGTGCCAGCAGCTTAAGTCTAGCGGGATCCTACAATGAGCAGTTCTTC

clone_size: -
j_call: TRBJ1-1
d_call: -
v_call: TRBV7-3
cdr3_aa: CASSLRGDTEAFF
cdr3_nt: TGTGCCAGCAGCTTAAGAGGGGACACTGAAGCTTTCTTT

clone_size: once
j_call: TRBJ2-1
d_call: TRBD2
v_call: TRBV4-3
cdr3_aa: CASRPSGGVINEQFF
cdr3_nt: TGCGCCAGCAGGCCTAGCGGGGGAGTAATCAATGAGCAGTTCTTC

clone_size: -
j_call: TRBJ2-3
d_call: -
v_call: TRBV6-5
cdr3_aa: CASSPLGGDTQYF
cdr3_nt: TGTGCCAGCAGTCCACTAGGCGGGGATACGCAGTATTTT

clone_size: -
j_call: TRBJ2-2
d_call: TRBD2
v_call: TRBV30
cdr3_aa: CAWTGGRANTGELFF
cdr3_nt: TGTGCCTGGACCGGCGGGAGAGCGAACACCGGGGAGCTGTTTTTT

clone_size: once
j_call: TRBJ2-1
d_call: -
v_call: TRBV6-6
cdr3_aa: CASSPGLAGGEQFF
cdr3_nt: TGTGCCAGCAGCCCCGGGCTAGCCGGTGGTGAGCAGTTCTTC

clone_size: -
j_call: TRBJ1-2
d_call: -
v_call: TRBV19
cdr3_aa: CASSIQGFYGYTF
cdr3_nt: TGTGCCAGTAGTATTCAGGGATTCTATGGCTACACCTTC

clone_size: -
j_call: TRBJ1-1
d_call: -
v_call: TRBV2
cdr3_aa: CASGEARGPFMNTEAFF
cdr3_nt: TGTGCCAGCGGCGAGGCCAGGGGACCCTTCATGAACACTGAAGCTTTCTTT

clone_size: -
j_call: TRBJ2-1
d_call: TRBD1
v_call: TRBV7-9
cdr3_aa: CASSLTGASNEQFF
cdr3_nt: TGTGCCAGCAGCTTGACAGGGGCGTCCAATGAGCAGTTCTTC

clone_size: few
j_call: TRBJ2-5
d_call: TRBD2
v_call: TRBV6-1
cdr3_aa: CASSPDRRGGAQYF
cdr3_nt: TGTGCCAGCAGTCCAGACAGGCGGGGGGGGGCCCAGTACTTC

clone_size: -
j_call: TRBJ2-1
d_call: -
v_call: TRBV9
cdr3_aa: CASSEGATYNEQFF
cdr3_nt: TGTGCCAGCTCCGAGGGAGCCACATACAATGAGCAGTTCTTC

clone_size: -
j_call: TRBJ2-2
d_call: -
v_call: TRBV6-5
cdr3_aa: CASSSGSKKTGELFF
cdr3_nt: TGTGCCAGCAGCTCCGGGAGTAAGAAAACCGGGGAGCTGTTTTTT

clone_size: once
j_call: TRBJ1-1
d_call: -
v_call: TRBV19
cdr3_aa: CASKGQVGGTEAFF
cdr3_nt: TGTGCCAGTAAAGGGCAGGTAGGGGGCACTGAAGCTTTCTTT

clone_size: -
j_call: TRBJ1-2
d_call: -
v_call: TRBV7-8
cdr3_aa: CASSFGLRVLGYGYTF
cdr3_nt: TGTGCCAGCAGCTTCGGTCTCAGGGTCCTCGGTTACGGCTACACCTTC

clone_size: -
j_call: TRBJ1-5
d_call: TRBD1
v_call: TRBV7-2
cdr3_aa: CASPRIGDRVVVQPQHF
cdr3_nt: TGTGCCAGCCCACGCATAGGTGACAGGGTTGTCGTCCAGCCCCAGCATTTT

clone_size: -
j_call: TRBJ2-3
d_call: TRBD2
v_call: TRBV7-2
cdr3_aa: CASSRLAGGQDTQYF
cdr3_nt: TGTGCCAGCAGCAGACTAGCGGGAGGGCAAGATACGCAGTATTTT

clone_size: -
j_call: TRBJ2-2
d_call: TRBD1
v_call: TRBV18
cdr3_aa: CASSRGQGSTGELFF
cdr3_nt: TGTGCCAGCTCACGGGGACAGGGCTCTACCGGGGAGCTGTTTTTT

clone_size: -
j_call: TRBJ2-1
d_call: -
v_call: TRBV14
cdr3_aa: CASSPGTPIYNEQFF
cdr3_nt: TGTGCCAGCAGCCCCGGGACACCCATCTACAATGAGCAGTTCTTC

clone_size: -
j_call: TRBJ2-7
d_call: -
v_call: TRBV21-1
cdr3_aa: CASSKCTGTDYEQYF
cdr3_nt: TGTGCCAGCAGCAAATGTACCGGGACTGACTACGAGCAGTACTTC

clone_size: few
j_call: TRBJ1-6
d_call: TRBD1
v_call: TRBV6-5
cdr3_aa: CASSSRGRDSPLHF
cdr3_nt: TGTGCCAGCAGTTCCAGGGGGCGGGATTCACCCCTCCACTTT

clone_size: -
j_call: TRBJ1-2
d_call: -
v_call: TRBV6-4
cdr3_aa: CASSYAGEGSYTF
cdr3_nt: TGTGCCAGCAGTTACGCAGGGGAGGGGAGCTACACCTTC

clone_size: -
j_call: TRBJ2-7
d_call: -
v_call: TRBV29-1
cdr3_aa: CSVEAPQGASYEQYF
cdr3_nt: TGCAGCGTTGAAGCCCCGCAGGGCGCGAGTTACGAGCAGTACTTC

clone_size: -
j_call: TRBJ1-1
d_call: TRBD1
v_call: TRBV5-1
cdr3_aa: CASSSGTGNTEAFF
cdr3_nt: TGCGCCAGCAGTTCCGGGACAGGGAACACTGAAGCTTTCTTT

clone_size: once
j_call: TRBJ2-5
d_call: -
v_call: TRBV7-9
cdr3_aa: CASSLGAEETQYF
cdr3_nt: TGTGCCAGCAGCTTAGGGGCAGAAGAGACCCAGTACTTC

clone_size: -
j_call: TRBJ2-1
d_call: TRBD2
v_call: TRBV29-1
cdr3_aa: CSVCIAGRYNEQFF
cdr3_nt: TGCAGCGTTTGTATAGCGGGGCGTTACAATGAGCAGTTCTTC

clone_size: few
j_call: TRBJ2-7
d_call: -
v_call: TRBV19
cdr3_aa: CASSDGPSSSYEQYF
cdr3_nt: TGTGCCAGTAGTGATGGACCCTCGAGCTCCTACGAGCAGTACTTC

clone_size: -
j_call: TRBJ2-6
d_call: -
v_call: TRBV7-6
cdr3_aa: CASSLATWENSGANVLTF
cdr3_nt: TGTGCCAGCAGCTTAGCGACGTGGGAAAACTCTGGGGCCAACGTCCTGACTTTC

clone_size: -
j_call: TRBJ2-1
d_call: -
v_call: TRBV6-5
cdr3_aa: CASRTGWLTYNEQFF
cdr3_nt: TGTGCCAGCAGGACCGGCTGGCTCACCTACAATGAGCAGTTCTTC

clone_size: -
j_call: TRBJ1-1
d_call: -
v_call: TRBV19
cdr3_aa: CASSIPRAGAEAFF
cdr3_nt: TGTGCCAGTAGTATCCCGCGGGCGGGGGCTGAAGCTTTCTTT

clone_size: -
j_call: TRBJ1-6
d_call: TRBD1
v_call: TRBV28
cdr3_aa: CASSSTGWDNSPLHF
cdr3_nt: TGTGCCAGCAGTTCGACAGGGTGGGATAATTCACCCCTCCACTTT

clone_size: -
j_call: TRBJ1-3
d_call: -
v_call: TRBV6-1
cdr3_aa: CASSEADTGSGNTIYF
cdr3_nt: TGTGCCAGCAGTGAAGCAGACACGGGCTCTGGAAACACCATATATTTT

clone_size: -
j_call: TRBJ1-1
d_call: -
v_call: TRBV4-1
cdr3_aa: CASSQDVRLGGMNTEAFF
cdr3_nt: TGCGCCAGCAGCCAAGATGTTAGGTTAGGAGGGATGAACACTGAAGCTTTCTTT

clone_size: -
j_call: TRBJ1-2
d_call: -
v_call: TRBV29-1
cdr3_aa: CSVDTGYLDGYTF
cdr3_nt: TGCAGCGTTGATACAGGGTACCTGGATGGCTACACCTTC

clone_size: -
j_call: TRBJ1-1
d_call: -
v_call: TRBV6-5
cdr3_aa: CASSPGEANTEAFF
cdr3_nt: TGTGCCAGCAGCCCAGGTGAAGCGAACACTGAAGCTTTCTTT

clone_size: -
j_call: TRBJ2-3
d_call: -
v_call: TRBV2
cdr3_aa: CASRARQVGDTQYF
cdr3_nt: TGTGCCAGCAGGGCCAGGCAGGTGGGGGATACGCAGTATTTT

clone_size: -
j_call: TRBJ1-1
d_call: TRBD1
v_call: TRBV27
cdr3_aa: CASSSMDRIEAFF
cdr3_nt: TGTGCCAGCAGTTCCATGGACAGGATCGAAGCTTTCTTT

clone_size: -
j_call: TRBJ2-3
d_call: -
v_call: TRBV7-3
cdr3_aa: CASSLFGTSTDTQYF
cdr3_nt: TGTGCCAGCAGCTTATTTGGGACTAGCACAGATACGCAGTATTTT

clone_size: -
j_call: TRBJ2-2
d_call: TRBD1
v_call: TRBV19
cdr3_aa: CASSMARDRSNTGELFF
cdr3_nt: TGTGCCAGTAGTATGGCCAGGGACAGATCGAACACCGGGGAGCTGTTTTTT

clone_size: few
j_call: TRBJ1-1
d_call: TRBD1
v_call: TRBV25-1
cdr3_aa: CASGGDRLNTEAFF
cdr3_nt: TGTGCCAGCGGGGGGGACAGGTTGAACACTGAAGCTTTCTTT

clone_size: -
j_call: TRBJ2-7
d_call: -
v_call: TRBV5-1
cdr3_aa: CASSQGTQSNYEQYF
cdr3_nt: TGCGCCAGCAGCCAAGGGACGCAGTCCAACTACGAGCAGTACTTC

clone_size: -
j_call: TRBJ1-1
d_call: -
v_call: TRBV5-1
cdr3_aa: CASSLDPGGGTEAFF
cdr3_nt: TGCGCCAGCAGCTTGGATCCGGGAGGGGGCACTGAAGCTTTCTTT

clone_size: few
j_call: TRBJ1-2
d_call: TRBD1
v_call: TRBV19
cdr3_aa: CASSTAGTGYYGYTF
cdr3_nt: TGTGCCAGTAGTACCGCCGGGACAGGGTACTATGGCTACACCTTC

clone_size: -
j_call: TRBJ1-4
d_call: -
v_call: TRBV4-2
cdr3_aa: CASSQEGARDEKLFF
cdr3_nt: TGTGCCAGCAGCCAAGAGGGGGCCAGGGATGAAAAACTGTTTTTT

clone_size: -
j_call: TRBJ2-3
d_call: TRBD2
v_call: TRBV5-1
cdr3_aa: CASSLTRLAGGTDTQYF
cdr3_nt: TGCGCCAGCAGCTTGACGAGACTAGCGGGAGGAACAGATACGCAGTATTTT

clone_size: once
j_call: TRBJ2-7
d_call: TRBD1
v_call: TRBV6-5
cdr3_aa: CASSPGTGSSYEQYF
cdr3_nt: TGTGCCAGCAGCCCAGGGACAGGTTCTTCCTACGAGCAGTACTTC

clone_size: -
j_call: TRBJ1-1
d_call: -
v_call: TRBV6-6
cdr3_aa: CASSVSGAGAFF
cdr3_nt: TGTGCCAGCAGTGTCTCGGGGGCTGGAGCTTTCTTT

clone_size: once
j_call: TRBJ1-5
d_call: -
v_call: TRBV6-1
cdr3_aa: CASSSGARPQHF
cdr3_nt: TGTGCCAGCAGTTCCGGGGCCAGGCCCCAGCATTTT